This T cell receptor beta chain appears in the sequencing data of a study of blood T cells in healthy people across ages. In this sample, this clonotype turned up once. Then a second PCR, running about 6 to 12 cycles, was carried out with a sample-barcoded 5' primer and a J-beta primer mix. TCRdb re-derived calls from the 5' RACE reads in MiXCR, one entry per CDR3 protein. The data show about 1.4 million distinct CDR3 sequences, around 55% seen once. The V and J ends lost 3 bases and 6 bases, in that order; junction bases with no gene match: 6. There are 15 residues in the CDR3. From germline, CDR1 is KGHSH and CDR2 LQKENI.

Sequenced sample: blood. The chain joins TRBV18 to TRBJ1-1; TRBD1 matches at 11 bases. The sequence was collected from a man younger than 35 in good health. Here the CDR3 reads CASSPRGQGVSEAFF. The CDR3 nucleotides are TGTGCCAGCTCACCCCGGGGACAGGGGGTCTCTGAAGCTTTCTTT.